These 10 T cell receptor beta chains share one sample of origin, sequenced in a study of blood T cell repertoires in COVID-19. Method: immunoSEQ multiplex PCR; TCRdb's copy keeps in-frame clones and lacks some. This sample yields some 400,000 clones, of which about 89% are seen a single time; about 0.86% belongs to the top ten. What was sequenced was PBMCs or T cells enriched from blood (not recorded which). These receptors all come from a woman aged 40 to 50 who had been exposed to COVID-19.

The V call is TRBV5-4, the J call TRBJ1-1; TRBD1 is a possible D gene (5 bases). The CDR3 spans 13 residues. V lost 4 bases, J lost 5 bases, and 12 bases lay in between. Germline V gene data show CDR1 as SGHNT and CDR2 as YYREEE (reference sequence). The CDR3 DNA is TGTGCCAGCAGCACGGACACGGTGACTGAAGCTTTCTTT. It is translated as CASSTDTVTEAFF.

In its sample, this clone was seen a few times. The chain carries TRBV19 and TRBJ2-1; a possible D gene is TRBD2 (6 bases). Trimming stripped 2 bases from V and 8 bases from J, with 19 bases between. From germline, CDR1 is LNHDA and CDR2 SQIVND (reference sequence). The CDR3 runs 16 residues. CDR3 nucleotide sequence: TGTGCCAGTAGTATAAAGATCGATGGAGGGAGATATGAGCAGTTCTTC. It specifies CASSIKIDGGRYEQFF.

This rearrangement joins TRBV9 to TRBJ2-4; 9 positions match TRBD1. CDR1 is SGDLS, CDR2 YYNGEE, per germline. The J segment lost 7 bases and the V segment lost 0 bases, leaving 2 bases of the junction unmatched. This CDR3 is built from 14 residues. Here the CDR3 reads CASSVGQGVNIQYF. CDR3 nucleotide sequence: TGTGCCAGCAGCGTAGGACAGGGGGTGAACATTCAGTACTTC.

The DNA for the CDR3 is TGTGCCAGCAGCCCCCGTCGGTCAACTAATGAAAAACTGTTTTTT. It codes for CASSPRRSTNEKLFF. This chain connects TRBV9 to TRBJ1-4; D unclear. The CDR3 runs 15 residues. Germline V gene lookup returns CDR1 SGDLS and CDR2 YYNGEE. V was cut by 4 bases and J by 0 bases, with 10 bases left in between.

J is TRBJ1-5 and V is TRBV24-1; D is possibly TRBD1 (5 bases). The CDR3 totals 15 residues. Germline CDR1 reads KGHDR; CDR2 reads SFDVKD. V shed 5 bases and J shed 7 bases, with 17 bases lying between them. CDR3 nucleotides: TGTGCCACCAGTGGTAGTGGGGGGAAAATCCAGCCCCAGCATTTT. Amino acid sequence: CATSGSGGKIQPQHF.

The rearrangement joins TRBV27 to TRBJ2-3; 8 bases are a match to TRBD1. The CDR3 totals 13 residues. Germline trimming cut 6 bases from V and 6 bases from J; bases unmatched to any gene: 5. Germline loops: CDR1 MNHEY, CDR2 SMNVEV (reference sequence). CDR3 coding DNA: TGTGCCAGCAGCGGACAGGGCGTTGATACGCAGTATTTT. Protein: CASSGQGVDTQYF.

J is TRBJ1-5 and V is TRBV18; 8 bases map to TRBD1. Trimming removed 3 bases from V and 4 bases from J; junction bases left unmatched: 8. This CDR3 comprises 16 residues. Germline assignment: CDR1 KGHSH and CDR2 LQKENI. The CDR3 reads CASSPTKGQGNQPQHF. CDR3 bases: TGTGCCAGCTCACCGACGAAAGGACAGGGTAATCAGCCCCAGCATTTT.

The table lists this clone with a few counts. The rearrangement joins TRBV7-8 to TRBJ1-1, with a possible D match to TRBD1 (6 bases). Germline assignment: CDR1 SGHVS and CDR2 FQNEAQ. The V end lost 6 bases, the J end lost 3 bases, and 14 bases lay between the germline ends. There are 14 residues in the CDR3. The CDR3 region is CASRFRTEHTEAFF. The DNA for the CDR3 is TGTGCCAGCAGGTTTAGGACAGAACACACTGAAGCTTTCTTT.

The chain couples TRBV10-2 to TRBJ1-6; 8 bases align to TRBD1. The ends lost 8 bases at V and 7 bases at J; junction bases unmatched: 4. CDR1 and CDR2 (germline): WSHSY, SAAADI. The CDR3 consists of 13 residues. CDR3 bases: TGCGCCAGCGAGGACAGGGTGAATTCACCCCTCCACTTT. Encoded protein: CASEDRVNSPLHF.

The rearrangement joins TRBV7-9 to TRBJ1-4, with a weak D call TRBD1 (5 bases). The CDR3 covers 13 residues. V was pared by 3 bases and J by 8 bases, with 10 bases between. From germline, CDR1 is SEHNR and CDR2 FQNEAQ (reference sequence). CDR3 nucleotide sequence: TGTGCCAGCAGCTTTGGGGGAGGCGAAAAACTGTTTTTT. It specifies CASSFGGGEKLFF.